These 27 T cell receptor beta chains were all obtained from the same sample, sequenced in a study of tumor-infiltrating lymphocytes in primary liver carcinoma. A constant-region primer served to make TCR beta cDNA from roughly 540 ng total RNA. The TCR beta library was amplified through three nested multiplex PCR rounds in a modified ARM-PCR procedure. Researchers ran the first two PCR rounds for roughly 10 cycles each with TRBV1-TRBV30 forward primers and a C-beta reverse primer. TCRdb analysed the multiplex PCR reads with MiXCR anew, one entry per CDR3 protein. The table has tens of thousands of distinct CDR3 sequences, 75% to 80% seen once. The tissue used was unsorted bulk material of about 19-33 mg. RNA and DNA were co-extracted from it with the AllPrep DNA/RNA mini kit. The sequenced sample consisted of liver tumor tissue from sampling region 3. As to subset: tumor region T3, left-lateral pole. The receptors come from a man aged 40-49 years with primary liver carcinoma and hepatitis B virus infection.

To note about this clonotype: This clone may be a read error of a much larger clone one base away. The CDR3: CASPSGIRTDTQYF. CDR3 DNA: TGTGCCAGCCCTAGCGGGATACGAACAGATACGCAGTATTTT. The gene calls are TRBV2 and TRBJ2-3, with TRBD2 matching 9 bases. V shed 8 bases, J shed 3 bases, and the junction held 6 bases outside the gene matches. This CDR3 region has 14 residues. The germline V gene encodes CDR1 SNHLY and CDR2 FYNNEI.

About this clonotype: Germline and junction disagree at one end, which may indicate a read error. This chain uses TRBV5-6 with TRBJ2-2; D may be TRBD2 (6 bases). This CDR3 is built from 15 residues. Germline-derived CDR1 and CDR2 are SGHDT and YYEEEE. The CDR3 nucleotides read TGTGCCAGCAGCACCGGGACGGGGGTGGCCGGGGAACTGTTTTTT. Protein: CASSTGTGVAGELFF.

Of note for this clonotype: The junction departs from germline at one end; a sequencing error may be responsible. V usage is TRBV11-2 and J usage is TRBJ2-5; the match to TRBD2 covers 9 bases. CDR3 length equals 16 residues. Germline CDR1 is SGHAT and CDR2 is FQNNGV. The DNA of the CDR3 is TGTGCCAGCAACCAAACTCCTGGCGGGAGGGAAGAGACCAAGTACTTC. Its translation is CASNQTPGGREETKYF.

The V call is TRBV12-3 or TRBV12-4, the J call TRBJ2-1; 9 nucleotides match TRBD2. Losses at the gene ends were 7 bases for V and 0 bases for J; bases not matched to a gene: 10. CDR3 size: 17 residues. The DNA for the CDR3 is TGTGCCAGCACCGGGACCAGCGGGAGGACCTCCTACAATGAGCAGTTCTTC. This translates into CASTGTSGRTSYNEQFF.

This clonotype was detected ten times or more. The DNA for the CDR3 is TGTGCCAGCGGGACAGGGCTTTCTGGGGCCAACGTCCTGACTTTC. Translation gives CASGTGLSGANVLTF. The chain couples TRBV2 to TRBJ2-6; TRBD1 matches at 9 bases. CDR3 size: 15 residues. Germline lookup yields CDR1 SNHLY and CDR2 FYNNEI. The V segment lost 8 bases and the J segment 1 base; nucleotides outside the gene matches: 3.

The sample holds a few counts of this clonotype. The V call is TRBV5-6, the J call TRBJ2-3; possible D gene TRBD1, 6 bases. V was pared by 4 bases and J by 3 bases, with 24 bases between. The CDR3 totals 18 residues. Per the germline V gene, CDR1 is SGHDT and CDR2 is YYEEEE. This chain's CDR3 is CASSIMSRQGSLTDTQYF. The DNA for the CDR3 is TGTGCCAGCAGCATCATGTCGAGGCAGGGGTCGTTAACAGATACGCAGTATTTT.

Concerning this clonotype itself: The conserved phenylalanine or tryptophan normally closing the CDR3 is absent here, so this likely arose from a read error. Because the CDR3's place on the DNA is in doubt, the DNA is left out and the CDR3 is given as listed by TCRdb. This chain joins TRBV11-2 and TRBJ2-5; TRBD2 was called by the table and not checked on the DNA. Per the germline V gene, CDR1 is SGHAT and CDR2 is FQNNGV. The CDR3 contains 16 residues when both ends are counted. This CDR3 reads CASSQTPGGGNETQHL.

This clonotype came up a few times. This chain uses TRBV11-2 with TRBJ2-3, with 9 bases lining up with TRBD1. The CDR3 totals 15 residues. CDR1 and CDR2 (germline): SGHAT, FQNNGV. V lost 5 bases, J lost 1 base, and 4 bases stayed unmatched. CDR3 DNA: TGTGCCAGCAGCCGGACAGGGGCGGGCACAGATACGCAGTATTTT. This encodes CASSRTGAGTDTQYF.

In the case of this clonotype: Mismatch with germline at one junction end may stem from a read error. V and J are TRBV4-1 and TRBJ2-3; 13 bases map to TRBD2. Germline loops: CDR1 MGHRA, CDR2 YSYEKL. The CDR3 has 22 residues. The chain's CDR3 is CASSLPPLTSGRRKISIDTQYF. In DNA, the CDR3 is TGCGCCAGCAGCTTACCCCCACTGACTAGCGGGAGGCGGAAGATCAGCATAGATACGCAGTATTTT.

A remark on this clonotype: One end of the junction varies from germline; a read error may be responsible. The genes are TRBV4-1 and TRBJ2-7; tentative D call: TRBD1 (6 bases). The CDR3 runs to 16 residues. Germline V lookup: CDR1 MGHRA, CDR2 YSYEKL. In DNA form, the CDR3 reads TGCGCCAGCAGCCAAGAAGTAGGGACATGGAAGTACGAACAGTACTTC. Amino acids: CASSQEVGTWKYEQYF.

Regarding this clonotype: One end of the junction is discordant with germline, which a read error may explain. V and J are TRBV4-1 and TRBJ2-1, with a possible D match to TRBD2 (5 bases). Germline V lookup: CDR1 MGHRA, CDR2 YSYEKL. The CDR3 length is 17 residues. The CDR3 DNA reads TGCGCCGGCAGCCAAGGGCTAGCTGAAAGCCCCTACCATGAGCTGTTCTTC. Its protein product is CAGSQGLAESPYHELFF.

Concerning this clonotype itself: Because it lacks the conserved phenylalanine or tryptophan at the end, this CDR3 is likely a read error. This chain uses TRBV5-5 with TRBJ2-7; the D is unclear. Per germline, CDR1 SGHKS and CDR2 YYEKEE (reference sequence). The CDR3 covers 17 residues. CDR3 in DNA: TGCGCCATCAGCTTGGAGCAACACATGACTCGACCCTACGAGCAGTACCTC. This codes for CAISLEQHMTRPYEQYL.

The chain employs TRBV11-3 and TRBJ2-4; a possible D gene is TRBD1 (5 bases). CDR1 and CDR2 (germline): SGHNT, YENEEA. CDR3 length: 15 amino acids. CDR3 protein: CTNSFTGRTTNIQYF. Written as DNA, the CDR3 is TGTACCAACAGCTTCACTGGACGGACAACAAACATTCAGTACTTC.

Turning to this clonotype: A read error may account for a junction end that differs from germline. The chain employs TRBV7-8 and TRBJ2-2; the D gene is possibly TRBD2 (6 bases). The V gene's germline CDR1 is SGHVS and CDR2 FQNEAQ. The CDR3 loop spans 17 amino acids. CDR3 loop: CASGITSPGLFTGKLFF. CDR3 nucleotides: TGTGCCAGCGGCATCACATCACCGGGACTCTTCACCGGGAAGCTGTTTTTT.

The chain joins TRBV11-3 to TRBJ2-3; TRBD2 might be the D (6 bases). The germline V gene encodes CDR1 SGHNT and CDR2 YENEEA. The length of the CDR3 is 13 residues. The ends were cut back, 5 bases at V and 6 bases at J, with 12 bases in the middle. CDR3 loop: CASSARDGDTQYF. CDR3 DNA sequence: TGTGCCAGCAGCGCGCGGGACGGGGATACGCAGTATTTT.

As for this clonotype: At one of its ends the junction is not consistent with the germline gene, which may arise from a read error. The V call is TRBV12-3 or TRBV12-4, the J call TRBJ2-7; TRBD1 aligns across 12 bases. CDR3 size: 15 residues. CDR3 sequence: CASNIGTGGPYEQYF. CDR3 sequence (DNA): TGCGCCAGCAACATCGGGACAGGGGGCCCCTACGAGCAGTACTTC.

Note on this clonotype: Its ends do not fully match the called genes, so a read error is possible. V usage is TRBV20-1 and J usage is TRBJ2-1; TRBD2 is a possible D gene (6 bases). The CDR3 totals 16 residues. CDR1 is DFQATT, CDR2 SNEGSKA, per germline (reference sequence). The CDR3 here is CSAPNPSESSYDEQFF. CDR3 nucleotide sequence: TGCAGTGCTCCTAACCCTAGCGAGAGCTCCTACGATGAGCAGTTCTTC.

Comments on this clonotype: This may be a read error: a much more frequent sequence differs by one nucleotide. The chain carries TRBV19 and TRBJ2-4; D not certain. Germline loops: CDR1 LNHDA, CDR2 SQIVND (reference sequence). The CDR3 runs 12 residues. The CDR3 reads CASGLAKNILYF. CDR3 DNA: TGTGCCAGCGGATTAGCCAAAAACATTCTGTACTTC.

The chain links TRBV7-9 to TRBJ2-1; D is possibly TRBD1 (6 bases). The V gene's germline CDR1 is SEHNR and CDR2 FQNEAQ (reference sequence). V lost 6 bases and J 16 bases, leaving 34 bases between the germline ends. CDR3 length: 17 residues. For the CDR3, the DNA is TGTGCCAGCAGTTTACCATATCAGGGGCCTAAAACAAATGGGCAATTCTTC. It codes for CASSLPYQGPKTNGQFF.

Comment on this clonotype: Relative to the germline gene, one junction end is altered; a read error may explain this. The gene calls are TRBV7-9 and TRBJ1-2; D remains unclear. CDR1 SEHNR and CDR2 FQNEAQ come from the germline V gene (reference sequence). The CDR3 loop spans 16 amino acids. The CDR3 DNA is TGTGCCAGCAGCCCCGTGGCCAGGCTGTCCCAGTATGCCTACACCTTC. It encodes CASSPVARLSQYAYTF.

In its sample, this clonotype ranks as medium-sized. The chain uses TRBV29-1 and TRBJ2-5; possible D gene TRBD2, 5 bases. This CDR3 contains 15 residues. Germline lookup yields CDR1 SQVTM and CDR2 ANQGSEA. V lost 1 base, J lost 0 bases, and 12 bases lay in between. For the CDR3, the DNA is TGCAGCGTTGAAGGGGGAACGGGATACCAAGAGACCCAGTACTTC. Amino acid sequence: CSVEGGTGYQETQYF.

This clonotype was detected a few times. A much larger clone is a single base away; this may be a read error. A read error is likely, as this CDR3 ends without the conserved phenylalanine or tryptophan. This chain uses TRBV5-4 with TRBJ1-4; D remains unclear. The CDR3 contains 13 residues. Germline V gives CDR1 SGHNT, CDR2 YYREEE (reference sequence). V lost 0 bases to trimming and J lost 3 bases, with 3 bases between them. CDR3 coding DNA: TGTGCCAGCAGCTTGGGACCTAATGAAAAACTGTTTTTA. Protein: CASSLGPNEKLFL.

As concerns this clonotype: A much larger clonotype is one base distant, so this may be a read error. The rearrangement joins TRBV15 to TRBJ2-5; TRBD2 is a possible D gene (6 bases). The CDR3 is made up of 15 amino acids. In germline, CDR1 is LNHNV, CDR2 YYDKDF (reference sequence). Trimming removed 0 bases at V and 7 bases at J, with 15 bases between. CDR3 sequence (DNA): TGTGCCACCAGCAGAGATGGCCTGGTCGGGGGGACCCAGTACTTC. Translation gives CATSRDGLVGGTQYF.

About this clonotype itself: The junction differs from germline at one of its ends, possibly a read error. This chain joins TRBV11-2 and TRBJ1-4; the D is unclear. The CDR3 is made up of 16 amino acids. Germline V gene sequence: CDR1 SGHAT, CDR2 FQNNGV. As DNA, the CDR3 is TGTGTCAGCAGCAAGACTCGAGGAGGAACAAATGAATATCTGTTTTTT. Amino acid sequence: CVSSKTRGGTNEYLFF.

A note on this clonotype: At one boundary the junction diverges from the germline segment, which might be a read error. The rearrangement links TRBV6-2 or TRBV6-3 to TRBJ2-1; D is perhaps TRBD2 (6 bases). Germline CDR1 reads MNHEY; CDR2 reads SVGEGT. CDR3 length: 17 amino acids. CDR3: CASNLVVSGTLKNEQLF. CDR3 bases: TGTGCCAGCAATTTGGTGGTTAGCGGAACCCTTAAAAATGAGCAGCTCTTC.

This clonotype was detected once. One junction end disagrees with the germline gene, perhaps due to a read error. Here the CDR3 DNA reads TGCACCAGCAGCTTGGAAAGGATCCCCGGGGAACTGTTTTTT. It yields the protein CTSSLERIPGELFF. The chain carries TRBV5-1 and TRBJ2-2; D may be TRBD2 (5 bases). CDR1 and CDR2 (germline): SGHRS, YFSETQ. The CDR3 loop spans 14 amino acids.

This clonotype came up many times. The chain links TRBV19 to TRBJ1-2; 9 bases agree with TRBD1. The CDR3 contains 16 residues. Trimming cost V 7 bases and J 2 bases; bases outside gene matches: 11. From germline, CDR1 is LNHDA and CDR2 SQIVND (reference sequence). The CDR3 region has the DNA TGTGCCAGTATTGGGTGGCTACAGGGGGCGAACTATGGCTACACCTTC. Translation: CASIGWLQGANYGYTF.